Included here is one T cell receptor (beta chain) sequence, with context. What it binds is not known. These data belong to a study of T cells in Graves' hyperthyroidism and ophthalmopathy. Study context: The authors collected peripheral blood at initial diagnosis, before any treatment. Study-wide results and limits: Ophthalmopathy, as predicted by the model, came a median around 7 months after the prediction.

Amplification of TCR beta CDR3 regions used RNA as the template. The HTBI primer set served for first-round RT-PCR of the TCR CDR3. Each CDR3 protein is one row after TCRdb ran MiXCR on the multiplex PCR reads. The top ten clones hold about a third of a sample with about 250,000 distinct CDR3 sequences, about 25% of them seen once. CDR3 length: 15 residues. Trimming removed 0 bases from V and 2 bases from J, with 14 bases in between. CDR1 and CDR2 from the germline V gene are GTSNPN and SVGIG (reference sequence). Ophthalmopathy cases scored 3 or more on the Clinical Activity Score and 4 or more on NOSPECS grade, with duration below 3 months. An approximately 10 ml volume of fresh peripheral blood provided the PBMCs.

The chain couples TRBV30 to TRBJ2-7; D is possibly TRBD1 or TRBD2 (5 bases each). This receptor was identified in a middle-aged woman with Graves' ophthalmopathy. The source material was blood. In DNA form, the CDR3 reads TGTGCCTGGAGTGTACTCGCAGGGAGAGCCTACGAGCAGTACTTC. This gives the protein CAWSVLAGRAYEQYF.